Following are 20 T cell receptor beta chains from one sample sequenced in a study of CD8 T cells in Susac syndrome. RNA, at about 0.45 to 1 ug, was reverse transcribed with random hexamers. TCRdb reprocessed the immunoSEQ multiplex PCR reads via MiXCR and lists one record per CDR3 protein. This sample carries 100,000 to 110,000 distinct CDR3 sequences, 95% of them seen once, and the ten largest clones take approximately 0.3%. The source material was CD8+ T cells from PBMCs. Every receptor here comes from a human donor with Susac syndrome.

CDR3 coding DNA: TGTGCCAGCTCACCCGGGGACCTCAATGAGCAGTTCTTC. Residues: CASSPGDLNEQFF. The chain has TRBV18 and TRBJ2-1, with D perhaps matching TRBD1 or TRBD2 (5 bases each). The ends were cut back, 3 bases at V and 6 bases at J, with 9 bases in the middle. CDR3 length: 13 amino acids. Looked up from germline, CDR1 is KGHSH and CDR2 is LQKENI.

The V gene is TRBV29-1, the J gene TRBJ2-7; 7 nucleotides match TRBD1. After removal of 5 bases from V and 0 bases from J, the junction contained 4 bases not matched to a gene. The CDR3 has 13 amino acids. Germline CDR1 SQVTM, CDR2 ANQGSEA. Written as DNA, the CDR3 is TGCAGCGTTTTGACAGGGAGCTCCTACGAGCAGTACTTC. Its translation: CSVLTGSSYEQYF.

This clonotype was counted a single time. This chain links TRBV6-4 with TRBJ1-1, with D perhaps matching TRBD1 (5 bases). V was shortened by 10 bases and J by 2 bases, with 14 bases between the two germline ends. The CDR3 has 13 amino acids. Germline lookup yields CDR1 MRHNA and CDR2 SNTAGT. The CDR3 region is CATRGDGNTEAFF. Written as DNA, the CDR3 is TGTGCCACTCGGGGCGATGGAAACACTGAAGCTTTCTTT.

The DNA for the CDR3 is TGTGCCAGCAGCCATCCGGGGAACACAGATACGCAGTATTTT. This encodes CASSHPGNTDTQYF. The rearrangement joins TRBV3-1 to TRBJ2-3, with D maybe TRBD2 (5 bases). Germline values: CDR1 LGHDT, CDR2 YNNKEL (reference sequence). V shed 3 bases and J shed 2 bases, with 9 bases lying between them. The CDR3 is 14 residues long.

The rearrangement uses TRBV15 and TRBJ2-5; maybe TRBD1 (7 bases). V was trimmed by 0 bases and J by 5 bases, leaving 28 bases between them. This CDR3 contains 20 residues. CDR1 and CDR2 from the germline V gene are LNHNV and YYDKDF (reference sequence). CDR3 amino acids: CATSREGGSYRTGPWETQYF. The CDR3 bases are TGTGCCACCAGCAGAGAAGGGGGGAGTTATAGGACAGGCCCTTGGGAGACCCAGTACTTC.

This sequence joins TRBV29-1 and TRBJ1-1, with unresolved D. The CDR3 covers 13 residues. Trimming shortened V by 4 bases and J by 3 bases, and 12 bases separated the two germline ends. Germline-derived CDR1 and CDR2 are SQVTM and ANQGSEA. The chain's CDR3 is CSVAIRVDTEAFF. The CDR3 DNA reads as TGCAGCGTTGCGATAAGGGTGGACACTGAAGCTTTCTTT.

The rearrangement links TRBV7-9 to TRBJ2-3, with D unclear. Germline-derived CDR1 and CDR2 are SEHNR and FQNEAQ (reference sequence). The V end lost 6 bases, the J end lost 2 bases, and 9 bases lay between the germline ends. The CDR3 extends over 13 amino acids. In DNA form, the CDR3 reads TGTGCCAGCAGTTCGTTGAACACAGATACGCAGTATTTT. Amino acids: CASSSLNTDTQYF.

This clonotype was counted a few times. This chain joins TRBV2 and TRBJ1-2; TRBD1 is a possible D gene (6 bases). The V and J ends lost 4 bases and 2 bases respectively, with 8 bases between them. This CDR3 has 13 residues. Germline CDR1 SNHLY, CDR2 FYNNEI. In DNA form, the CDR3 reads TGTGCCAGCAGTGGGGGGCCGAACTATGGCTACACCTTC. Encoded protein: CASSGGPNYGYTF.

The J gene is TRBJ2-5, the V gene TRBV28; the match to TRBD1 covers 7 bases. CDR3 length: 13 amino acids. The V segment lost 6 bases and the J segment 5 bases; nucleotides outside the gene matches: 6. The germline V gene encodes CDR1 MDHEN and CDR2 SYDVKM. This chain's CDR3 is CASSRDRVETQYF. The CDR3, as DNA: TGTGCCAGCAGCCGCGACAGGGTCGAGACCCAGTACTTC.

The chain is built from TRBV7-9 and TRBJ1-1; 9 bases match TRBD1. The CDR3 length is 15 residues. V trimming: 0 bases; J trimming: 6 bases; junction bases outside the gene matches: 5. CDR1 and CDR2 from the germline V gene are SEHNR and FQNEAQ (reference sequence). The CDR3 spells CASSLALGQGAEAFF. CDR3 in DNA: TGTGCCAGCAGCTTAGCTCTGGGACAGGGAGCTGAAGCTTTCTTT. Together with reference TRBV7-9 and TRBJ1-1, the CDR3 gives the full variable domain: DTGVSQNPRHKITKRGQNVTFRCDPISEHNRLYWYRQTLGQGPEFLTYFQNEAQLEKSRLLSDRFSAERPKGSFSTLEIQRTEQGDSAMYLCASSLALGQGAEAFFGQGTRLTVV.

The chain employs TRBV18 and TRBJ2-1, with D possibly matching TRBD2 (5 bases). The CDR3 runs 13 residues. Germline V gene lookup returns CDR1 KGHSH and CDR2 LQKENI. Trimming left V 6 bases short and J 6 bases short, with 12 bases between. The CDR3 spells CASSLDYTNEQFF. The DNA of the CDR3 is TGTGCCAGCTCGCTTGACTATACCAATGAGCAGTTCTTC.

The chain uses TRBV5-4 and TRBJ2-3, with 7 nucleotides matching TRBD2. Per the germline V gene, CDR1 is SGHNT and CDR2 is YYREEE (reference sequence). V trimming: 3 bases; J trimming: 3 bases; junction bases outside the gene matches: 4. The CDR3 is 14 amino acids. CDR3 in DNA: TGTGCCAGCAGCTCGTCGGGAGGAACAGATACGCAGTATTTT. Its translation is CASSSSGGTDTQYF.

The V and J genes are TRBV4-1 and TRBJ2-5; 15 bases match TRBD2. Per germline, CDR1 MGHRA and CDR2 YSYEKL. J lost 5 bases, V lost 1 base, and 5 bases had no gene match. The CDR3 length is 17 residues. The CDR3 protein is CASSQGTSGRAGETQYF. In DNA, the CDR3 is TGCGCCAGCAGCCAAGGGACTAGCGGGAGGGCCGGTGAGACCCAGTACTTC.

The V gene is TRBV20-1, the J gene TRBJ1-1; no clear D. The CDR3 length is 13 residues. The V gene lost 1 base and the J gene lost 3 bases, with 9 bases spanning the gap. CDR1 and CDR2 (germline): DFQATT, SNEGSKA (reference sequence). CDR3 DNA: TGCAGTGCTAGAGTCGTGATTTACACTGAAGCTTTCTTT. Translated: CSARVVIYTEAFF.

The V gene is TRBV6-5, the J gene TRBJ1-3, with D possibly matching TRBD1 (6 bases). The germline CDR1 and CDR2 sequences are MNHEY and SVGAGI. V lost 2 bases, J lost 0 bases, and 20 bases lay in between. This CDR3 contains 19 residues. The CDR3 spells CASSYPTGQVSRSGNTIYF. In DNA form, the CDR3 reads TGTGCCAGCAGTTACCCGACAGGCCAAGTCAGTCGCTCTGGAAACACCATATATTTT.

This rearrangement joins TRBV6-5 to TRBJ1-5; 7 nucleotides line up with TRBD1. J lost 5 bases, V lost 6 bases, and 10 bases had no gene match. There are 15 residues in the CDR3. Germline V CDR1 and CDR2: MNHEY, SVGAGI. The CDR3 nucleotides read TGTGCCAGCAGGCGCGAACAGGGGACATATCAGCCCCAGCATTTT. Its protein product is CASRREQGTYQPQHF.

CDR3 amino acids: CSARGHWEDYEQYF. In DNA, the CDR3 is TGCAGTGCTAGAGGCCATTGGGAGGATTACGAGCAGTACTTC. The J gene is TRBJ2-7, the V gene TRBV20-1, with D possibly TRBD2 on 6 matching bases. CDR1 is DFQATT and CDR2 is SNEGSKA in the germline V gene (reference sequence). This CDR3 has 14 residues. V was pared by 1 base and J by 4 bases, with 14 bases between.

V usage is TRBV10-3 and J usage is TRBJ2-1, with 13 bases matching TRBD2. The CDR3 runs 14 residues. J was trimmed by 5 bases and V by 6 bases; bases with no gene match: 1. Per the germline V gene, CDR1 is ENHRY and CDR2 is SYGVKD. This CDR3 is CAIRGTSGNNEQFF. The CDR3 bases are TGTGCCATCAGGGGGACTAGCGGGAACAATGAGCAGTTCTTC.

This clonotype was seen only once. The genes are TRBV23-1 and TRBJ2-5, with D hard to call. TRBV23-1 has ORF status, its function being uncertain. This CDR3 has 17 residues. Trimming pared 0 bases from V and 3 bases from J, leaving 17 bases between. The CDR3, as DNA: TGCGCCAGCAGTCAATCGCAGAGCATTTCTAAGGAAGAGACCCAGTACTTC. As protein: CASSQSQSISKEETQYF.

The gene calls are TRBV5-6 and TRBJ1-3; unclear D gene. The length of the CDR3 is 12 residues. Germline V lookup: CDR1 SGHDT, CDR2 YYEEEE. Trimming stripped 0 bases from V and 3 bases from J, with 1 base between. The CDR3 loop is CASSLVGNTIYF. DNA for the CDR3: TGTGCCAGCAGCTTGGTTGGAAACACCATATATTTT.